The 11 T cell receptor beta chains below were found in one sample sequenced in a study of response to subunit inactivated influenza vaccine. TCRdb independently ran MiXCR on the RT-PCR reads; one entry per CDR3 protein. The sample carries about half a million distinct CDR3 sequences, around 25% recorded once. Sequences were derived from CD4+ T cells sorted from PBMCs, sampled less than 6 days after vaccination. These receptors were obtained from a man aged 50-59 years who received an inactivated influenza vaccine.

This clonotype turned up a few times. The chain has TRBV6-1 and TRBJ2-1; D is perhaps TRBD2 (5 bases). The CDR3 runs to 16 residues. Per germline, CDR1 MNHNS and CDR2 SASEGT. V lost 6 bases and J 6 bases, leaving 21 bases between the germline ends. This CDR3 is CASRVLGKGSRNEQFF. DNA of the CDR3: TGTGCCAGCAGAGTACTAGGGAAGGGTTCTCGCAATGAGCAGTTCTTC.

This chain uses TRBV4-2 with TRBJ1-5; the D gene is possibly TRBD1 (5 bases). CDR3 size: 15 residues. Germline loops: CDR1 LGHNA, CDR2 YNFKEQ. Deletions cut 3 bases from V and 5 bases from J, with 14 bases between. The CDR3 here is CASSQGGTDDQPQHF. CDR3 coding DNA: TGTGCCAGCAGCCAGGGGGGGACGGACGATCAGCCCCAGCATTTT.

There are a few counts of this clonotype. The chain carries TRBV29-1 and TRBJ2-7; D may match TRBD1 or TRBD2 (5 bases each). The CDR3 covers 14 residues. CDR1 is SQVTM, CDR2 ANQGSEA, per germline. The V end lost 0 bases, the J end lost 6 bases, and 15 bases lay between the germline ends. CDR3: CSVEDPTQGPEQYF. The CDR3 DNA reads TGCAGCGTTGAAGACCCGACCCAGGGACCCGAGCAGTACTTC.

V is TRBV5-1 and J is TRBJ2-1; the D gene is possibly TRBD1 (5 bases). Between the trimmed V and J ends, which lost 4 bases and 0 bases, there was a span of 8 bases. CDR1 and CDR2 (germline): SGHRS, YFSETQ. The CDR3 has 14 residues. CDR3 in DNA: TGCGCCAGCAGCCCGGACAACTCCTACAATGAGCAGTTCTTC. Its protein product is CASSPDNSYNEQFF.

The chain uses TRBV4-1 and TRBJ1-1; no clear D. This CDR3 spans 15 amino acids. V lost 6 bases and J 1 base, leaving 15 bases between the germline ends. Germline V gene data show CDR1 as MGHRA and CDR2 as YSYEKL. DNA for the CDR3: TGCGCCAGCAGTAAGGGTTCCCAGCCGAACACTGAAGCTTTCTTT. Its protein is CASSKGSQPNTEAFF.

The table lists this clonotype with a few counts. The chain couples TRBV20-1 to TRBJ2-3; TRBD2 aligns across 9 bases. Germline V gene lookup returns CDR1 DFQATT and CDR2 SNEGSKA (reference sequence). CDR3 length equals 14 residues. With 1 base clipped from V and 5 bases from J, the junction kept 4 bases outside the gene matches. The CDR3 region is CSARVALAGDTQYF. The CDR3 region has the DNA TGCAGTGCTAGAGTAGCACTAGCGGGAGATACGCAGTATTTT.

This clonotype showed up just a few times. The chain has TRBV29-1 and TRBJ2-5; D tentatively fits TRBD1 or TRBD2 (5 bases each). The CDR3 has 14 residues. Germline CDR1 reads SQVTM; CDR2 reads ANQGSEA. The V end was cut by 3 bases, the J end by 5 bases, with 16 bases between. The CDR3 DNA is TGCAGCGTTGACGGTAGAGGGGCTTGGGAGACCCAGTACTTC. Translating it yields CSVDGRGAWETQYF.

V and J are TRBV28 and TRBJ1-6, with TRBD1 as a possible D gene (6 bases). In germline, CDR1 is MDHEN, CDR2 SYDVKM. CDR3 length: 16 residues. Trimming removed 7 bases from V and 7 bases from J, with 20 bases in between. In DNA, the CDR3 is TGTGCCAGCAAACATCCCTGGCAGGGGAAAAATTCACCCCTCCACTTT. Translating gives CASKHPWQGKNSPLHF.

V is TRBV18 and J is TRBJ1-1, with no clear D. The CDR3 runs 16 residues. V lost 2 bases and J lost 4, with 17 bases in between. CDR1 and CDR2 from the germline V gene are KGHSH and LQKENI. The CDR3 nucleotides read TGTGCCAGCTCACCAGGCTCGGACTTCCGGACCACTGAAGCTTTCTTT. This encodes CASSPGSDFRTTEAFF.

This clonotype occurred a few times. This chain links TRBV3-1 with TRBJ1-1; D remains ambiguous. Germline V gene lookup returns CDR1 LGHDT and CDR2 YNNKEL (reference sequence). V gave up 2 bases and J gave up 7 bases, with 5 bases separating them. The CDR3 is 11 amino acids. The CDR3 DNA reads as TGTGCCAGCAGCCAAACCGGTGAAGCTTTCTTT. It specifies CASSQTGEAFF.

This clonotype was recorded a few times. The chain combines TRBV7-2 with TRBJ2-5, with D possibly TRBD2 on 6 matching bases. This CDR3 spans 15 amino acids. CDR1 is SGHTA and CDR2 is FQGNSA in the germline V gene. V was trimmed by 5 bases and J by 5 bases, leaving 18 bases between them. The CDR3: CASSAPLALEETQYF. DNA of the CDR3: TGTGCCAGCAGCGCACCGCTAGCGCTAGAGGAGACCCAGTACTTC.